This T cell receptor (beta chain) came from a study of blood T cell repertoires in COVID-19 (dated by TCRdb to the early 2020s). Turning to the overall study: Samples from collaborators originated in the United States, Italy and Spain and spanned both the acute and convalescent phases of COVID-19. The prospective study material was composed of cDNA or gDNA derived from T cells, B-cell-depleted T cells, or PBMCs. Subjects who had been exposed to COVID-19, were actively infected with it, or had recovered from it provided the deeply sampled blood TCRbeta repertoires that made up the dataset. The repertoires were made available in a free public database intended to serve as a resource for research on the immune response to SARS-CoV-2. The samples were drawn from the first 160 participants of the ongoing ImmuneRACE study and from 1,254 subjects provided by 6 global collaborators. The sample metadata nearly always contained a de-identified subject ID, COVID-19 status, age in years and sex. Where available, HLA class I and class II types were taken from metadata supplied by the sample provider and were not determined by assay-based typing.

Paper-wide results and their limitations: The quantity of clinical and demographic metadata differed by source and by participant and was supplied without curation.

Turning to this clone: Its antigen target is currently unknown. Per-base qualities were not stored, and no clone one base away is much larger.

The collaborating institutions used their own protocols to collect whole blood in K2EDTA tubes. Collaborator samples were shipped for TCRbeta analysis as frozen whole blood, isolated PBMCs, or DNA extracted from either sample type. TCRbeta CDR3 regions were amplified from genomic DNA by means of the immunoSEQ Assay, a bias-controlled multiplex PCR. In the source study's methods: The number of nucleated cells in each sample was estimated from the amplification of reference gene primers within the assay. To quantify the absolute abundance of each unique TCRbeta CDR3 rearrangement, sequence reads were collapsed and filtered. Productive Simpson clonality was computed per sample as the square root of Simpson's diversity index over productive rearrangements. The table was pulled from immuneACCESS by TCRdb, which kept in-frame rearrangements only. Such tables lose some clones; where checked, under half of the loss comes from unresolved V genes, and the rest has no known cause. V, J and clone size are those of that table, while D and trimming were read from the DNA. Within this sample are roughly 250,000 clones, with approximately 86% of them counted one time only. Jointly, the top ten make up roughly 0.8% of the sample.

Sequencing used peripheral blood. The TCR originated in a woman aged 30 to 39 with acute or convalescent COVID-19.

The CDR3 reads as follows: CASSSGTRSYNEQFF. The DNA sequence reads TGTGCCAGCAGCTCCGGGACTAGGAGTTACAATGAGCAGTTCTTC. In this chain, TRBV5-4 is recombined with TRBJ2-1; 8 central nucleotides agree with TRBD2. At the junction V is shortened by 3 bases and J by 4 bases; bases outside the gene matches: 6. The CDR3 goes from the cysteine to the phenylalanine over 15 residues. Only the CDR3 DNA is retained, 45 bases long and in frame from the first base. CDR1 is given as SGHNT and CDR2 as YYREEE, both from the germline V gene (reference sequence). Supplemented by the reference TRBV5-4 and TRBJ2-1 proteins around the CDR3, the complete variable domain is ETGVTQSPTHLIKTRGQQVTLRCSSQSGHNTVSWYQQALGQGPQFIFQYYREEENGRGNFPPRFSGLQFPNYSSELNVNALELDDSALYLCASSSGTRSYNEQFFGPGTRLTVL.